The clone carrying this T cell receptor beta chain was seen a handful of times. Antigen specificity is unknown. This specimen belongs to a study of regulatory T cells in long-lasting Graves disease. The time point: persistent/refractory GD, antithyroid drugs over 5 years with positive TRAb. From PBMCs, RNA was extracted and then used to make the TCR library. Trimming took off 1 base at V and 5 bases at J, with 6 bases between the two ends. CDR1 SGHAT and CDR2 FQNNGV come from the germline V gene. CDR3 length equals 12 residues. Arm-PCR of CDR3 regions and iRepertoire HTBI primers were used to build TCR beta libraries. TCRdb recomputed calls from the multiplex PCR reads with MiXCR, one row per CDR3 protein. This table holds 600,000 to 850,000 distinct CDR3 sequences, 25% to 35% found once. Points from the study as a whole: Persistent disease exhibited a predilection for TRBV28, TRBJ1-2 and TRBJ2-5.

Source: peripheral blood mononuclear cells (PBMCs), taken when the disease was refractory, from a patient treated with antithyroid drugs. The chain employs TRBV11-2 and TRBJ2-7; D is undetermined. The receptor's source is a female donor with Graves disease. CDR3 amino acids: CASSLAPNEQYF. The CDR3 nucleotides are TGTGCCAGCAGCTTAGCCCCAAACGAGCAGTACTTC.